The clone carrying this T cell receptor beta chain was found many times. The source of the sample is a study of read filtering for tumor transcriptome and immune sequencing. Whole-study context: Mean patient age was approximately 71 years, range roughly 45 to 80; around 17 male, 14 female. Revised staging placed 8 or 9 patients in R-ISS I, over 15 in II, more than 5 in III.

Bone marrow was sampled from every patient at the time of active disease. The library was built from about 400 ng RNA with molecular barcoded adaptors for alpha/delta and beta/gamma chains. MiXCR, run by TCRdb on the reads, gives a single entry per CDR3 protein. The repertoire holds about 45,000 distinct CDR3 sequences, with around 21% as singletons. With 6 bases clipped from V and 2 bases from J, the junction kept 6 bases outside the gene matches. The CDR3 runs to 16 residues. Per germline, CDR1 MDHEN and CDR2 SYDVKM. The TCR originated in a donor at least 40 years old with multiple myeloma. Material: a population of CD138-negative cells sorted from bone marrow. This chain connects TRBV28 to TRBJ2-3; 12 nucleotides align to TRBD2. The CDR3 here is CASSRGTSGFTDTQYF. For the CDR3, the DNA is TGTGCCAGCAGCCGGGGGACTAGCGGGTTCACAGATACGCAGTATTTT.